This T cell receptor beta chain was obtained from a study of persistence of HIV-infected CD4 T cells. Broader study findings: Antigen-responding cells were enriched for degenerate expanded CDR3beta sequences.

The stimulus was lysate of CMV-infected fibroblasts, around 10 ug/mL. CD40L/CD69 double-negative CD45RO-high memory CD4+ T cells were collected. CD4+ T cell counts exceeded 400 cells/uL; CMV serology was positive. In germline, CDR1 is KGHSH, CDR2 LQKENI. V lost 3 bases and J 1 base, leaving 9 bases between the germline ends. The CDR3 length is 14 residues. The immunoSEQ assay was version 4, run in survey mode. This table comes from immunoSEQ multiplex PCR, and its TCRdb copy is limited to in-frame clones, with some not included. This repertoire shows more than 30,000 clones, less than 90% found once; its top ten account for 1.5% to 2%. A remark on this clone: What it binds is not known.

The material was CD4+ T cells sorted from PBMCs after roughly 18-hour stimulation, obtained from a patient who received antiretroviral therapy. The receptor was isolated from an adult man with HIV who was CMV-seropositive. The rearrangement links TRBV18 to TRBJ1-1; tentative D call: TRBD1 (6 bases). The DNA for the CDR3 is TGTGCCAGCTCACCTCAGGGGTGGAACACTGAAGCTTTCTTT. Translating gives CASSPQGWNTEAFF.